This TCR beta chain was found in a study of shared clonotypes between healthy human individuals. Study-wide results and caveats: Shared clonotypes: about 5.3% naive CD4, under 4% naive CD8, less than 2.5% memory CD4, 0.4% to 0.5% memory CD8. Naive subsets generally had larger estimated richness than memory subsets.

On this clone: Its antigen is currently unknown.

The run depth of the assay was deep. Sorted-subset replicate PCR reactions contained approximately 190 ng DNA, corresponding to tens of thousands of T cell genomes. Only in-frame clones appear in the TCRdb table, and some are missing; sequencing was by immunoSEQ multiplex PCR. The repertoire holds about 2.3 million clones, 80% to 95% seen once, with about 0.37% in the top ten. The ends lost 2 bases at V and 4 bases at J; junction bases unmatched: 5. The CDR3 runs to 17 residues. CDR1 is SEHNR and CDR2 is FQNEAQ in the germline V gene (reference sequence). The receptor's source is a man in his late teens or twenties in good health. Some clones in this sample may be carry-over from other donors' samples. The sample comprised naive CD4+ T cells from PBMCs. Subset given: CD45RA+ positively selected. This rearrangement joins TRBV7-9 to TRBJ2-3, with 14 bases that match TRBD2. The DNA for the CDR3 is TGTGCCAGCAGCTTATCACGGGGACTAGCGGGAGCAGATACGCAGTATTTT. It encodes CASSLSRGLAGADTQYF.